A selection of T cell receptor beta chains follows, all from one sample in a study of T cells in Graves' hyperthyroidism and ophthalmopathy. TCRdb processed the multiplex PCR reads anew with MiXCR; each CDR3 protein has one entry. The data show hundreds of thousands of distinct CDR3 sequences, with about 25% seen just once and about 30% held by the top ten. The sequenced sample was blood. The receptors were gathered from a man aged 40-49 years with Graves' hyperthyroidism that later progressed to Graves' ophthalmopathy. Both conserved end residues are part of each CDR3. The D gene is left open where the match is weak. Rows give clone size only sometimes, using once, few, many, or a class for an expanded clone.

D gene: TRBD1; V gene: TRBV2; clone size: -; J gene: TRBJ1-5; CDR3 DNA: TGTGCCAGCTCCCGCGACAGGGGAGGTCAGCCCCAGCATTTT; CDR3 protein: CASSRDRGGQPQHF
D gene: -; V gene: TRBV5-4; clone size: many; J gene: TRBJ2-5; CDR3 DNA: TGTGCCAGCAGCTTCGGGGGAAGGGCCCAGTACTTC; CDR3 protein: CASSFGGRAQYF
D gene: -; V gene: TRBV12-3/TRBV12-4; clone size: many; J gene: TRBJ2-7; CDR3 DNA: TGTGCCAGCAGTTACGACTATTACGAGCAGTACTTC; CDR3 protein: CASSYDYYEQYF
D gene: -; V gene: TRBV2; clone size: many; J gene: TRBJ2-7; CDR3 DNA: TGTGCCAGCAGTGGGGGCGGAACCTACGAGCAGTACTTC; CDR3 protein: CASSGGGTYEQYF
D gene: -; V gene: TRBV6-5; clone size: once; J gene: TRBJ2-4; CDR3 DNA: TGTGCCAGCAAGGGGACACCTAAAAACATTCAGTACTTC; CDR3 protein: CASKGTPKNIQYF
D gene: -; V gene: TRBV13; clone size: -; J gene: TRBJ2-5; CDR3 DNA: TGTGCCAGCAGCTTAGGGACAAGGGAACCACAAGAGACCCAGTACTTC; CDR3 protein: CASSLGTREPQETQYF
D gene: -; V gene: TRBV29-1; clone size: many; J gene: TRBJ1-2; CDR3 DNA: TGCAGCGTCTGGTTGGGTAATTATGGCTACACCTTC; CDR3 protein: CSVWLGNYGYTF
D gene: -; V gene: TRBV19; clone size: many; J gene: TRBJ1-5; CDR3 DNA: TGTGCCAGTATTGAGGTTCAGCCCCAGCATTTT; CDR3 protein: CASIEVQPQHF
D gene: -; V gene: TRBV5-1; clone size: many; J gene: TRBJ1-1; CDR3 DNA: TGCGCCAGCAGCTTGGACGGACATTTGAACACTGAAGCTTTCTTT; CDR3 protein: CASSLDGHLNTEAFF
D gene: TRBD1; V gene: TRBV6-5; clone size: many; J gene: TRBJ1-1; CDR3 DNA: TGTGCCAGCAGCTACGGACAGGGGTCTGAAGCTTTCTTT; CDR3 protein: CASSYGQGSEAFF
D gene: TRBD2; V gene: TRBV5-5; clone size: -; J gene: TRBJ2-7; CDR3 DNA: TGTGCCAGCAGCTCACCAACTAGCGGAACCTACGAGCAGTACTTC; CDR3 protein: CASSSPTSGTYEQYF
D gene: TRBD1; V gene: TRBV11-3; clone size: many; J gene: TRBJ2-7; CDR3 DNA: TGTGCCAGCAGCACCGGGACAGACAACTACGAGCAGTACTTC; CDR3 protein: CASSTGTDNYEQYF
D gene: -; V gene: TRBV19; clone size: many; J gene: TRBJ1-1; CDR3 DNA: TGTGCCAGTAGTATAACCGGGCAGGCGGCTGAAGCTTTCTTT; CDR3 protein: CASSITGQAAEAFF
D gene: TRBD1; V gene: TRBV20-1; clone size: many; J gene: TRBJ2-7; CDR3 DNA: TGCAGTGCGGGGACAGGGGGTTTCTACGAGCAGTACTTC; CDR3 protein: CSAGTGGFYEQYF
D gene: -; V gene: TRBV12-3/TRBV12-4; clone size: many; J gene: TRBJ2-7; CDR3 DNA: TGTGCCAGCAGCCGTGCTAGTGACGAGCAGTACTTC; CDR3 protein: CASSRASDEQYF
D gene: TRBD1; V gene: TRBV11-2; clone size: -; J gene: TRBJ2-7; CDR3 DNA: TGTGCCAGCAGCTTTAACCCAGGGGGCCTCCCCTACGAGCAGTACTTC; CDR3 protein: CASSFNPGGLPYEQYF
D gene: -; V gene: TRBV3-1; clone size: many; J gene: TRBJ2-5; CDR3 DNA: TGTGCCAGCAGCCTACTGGACGACACAGAGACCCAGTACTTC; CDR3 protein: CASSLLDDTETQYF
D gene: -; V gene: TRBV5-1; clone size: -; J gene: TRBJ2-7; CDR3 DNA: TGCGCCAGCAGCGACACAGTCGGCGAGCAGTGCTTC; CDR3 protein: CASSDTVGEQCF
D gene: -; V gene: TRBV19; clone size: many; J gene: TRBJ1-2; CDR3 DNA: TGTGCCAGTAAAGGGGTCGGCTACACCTTC; CDR3 protein: CASKGVGYTF
D gene: -; V gene: TRBV2; clone size: many; J gene: TRBJ1-2; CDR3 DNA: TGTGCCAGCAGCGCGGACACAAACTATGGCTACACCTTC; CDR3 protein: CASSADTNYGYTF
D gene: -; V gene: TRBV27; clone size: few; J gene: TRBJ2-7; CDR3 DNA: TGTGCCAGCAGTTTTGGGGGCTATGGCGAGCAGTACTTC; CDR3 protein: CASSFGGYGEQYF
D gene: TRBD1; V gene: TRBV28; clone size: many; J gene: TRBJ2-7; CDR3 DNA: TGTGCCAGCAGTCCCGGGACAGGGTCAGGCGAGCAGTACTTC; CDR3 protein: CASSPGTGSGEQYF
D gene: -; V gene: TRBV19; clone size: many; J gene: TRBJ2-5; CDR3 DNA: TGTGCCAGTAGTGCCTTGAGCGCCCCCGAAGAGACCCAGTACTTC; CDR3 protein: CASSALSAPEETQYF
D gene: -; V gene: TRBV20-1; clone size: -; J gene: TRBJ2-7; CDR3 DNA: TGCAGTGCTAGACCGCCCATAGTTGGAGCGGCCTACGAGCAGTACTTC; CDR3 protein: CSARPPIVGAAYEQYF
D gene: -; V gene: TRBV5-1; clone size: many; J gene: TRBJ1-5; CDR3 DNA: TGCGCCAGCAGCTTGAACGGGGGGATAAATCAGCCCCAGCATTTT; CDR3 protein: CASSLNGGINQPQHF
D gene: -; V gene: TRBV5-4; clone size: -; J gene: TRBJ2-2; CDR3 DNA: TGTGCCAGCGCCGCGGGCAAGGGAGCGAACACCGGGGAGCTGTTTTTT; CDR3 protein: CASAAGKGANTGELFF
D gene: -; V gene: TRBV5-1; clone size: -; J gene: TRBJ1-2; CDR3 DNA: TGCGCCAGCAGCTTGGTAGAAGGTGCACTAGGCGGCTACACCTTC; CDR3 protein: CASSLVEGALGGYTF
D gene: -; V gene: TRBV15; clone size: many; J gene: TRBJ1-3; CDR3 DNA: TGTGCCACCAGCAGAGAACATCCGAGCTCTGGAAACACCATATATTTT; CDR3 protein: CATSREHPSSGNTIYF
D gene: -; V gene: TRBV12-3/TRBV12-4; clone size: many; J gene: TRBJ1-4; CDR3 DNA: TGTGCCAGCAGCCCTCCACGGGCCGTGAAGGAACTGTTTTTT; CDR3 protein: CASSPPRAVKELFF
D gene: -; V gene: TRBV19; clone size: many; J gene: TRBJ1-1; CDR3 DNA: TGTGCCAGTACCGACATTCCGGGGCGGGGAGTGAACACTGAAGCTTTCTTT; CDR3 protein: CASTDIPGRGVNTEAFF
D gene: -; V gene: TRBV24-1; clone size: many; J gene: TRBJ1-1; CDR3 DNA: TGTGCCACCAGTGACCCCGATTCAACTGAAGCTTTCTTT; CDR3 protein: CATSDPDSTEAFF
D gene: TRBD1; V gene: TRBV18; clone size: many; J gene: TRBJ2-3; CDR3 DNA: TGTGCCAGCTCACCAGATGGACAGGCCACAGATACGCAGTATTTT; CDR3 protein: CASSPDGQATDTQYF
D gene: TRBD1; V gene: TRBV4-1; clone size: many; J gene: TRBJ1-2; CDR3 DNA: TGCGCCAGCAGCCGTCGCGAAGGACAGGGGAACTATGGCTACACCTTC; CDR3 protein: CASSRREGQGNYGYTF
D gene: -; V gene: TRBV19; clone size: many; J gene: TRBJ2-2; CDR3 DNA: TGTGCCAGTAGTCCCAGCAGGGGACTCGGGGAGCTGTTTTTT; CDR3 protein: CASSPSRGLGELFF
D gene: -; V gene: TRBV5-6; clone size: many; J gene: TRBJ1-2; CDR3 DNA: TGTGCCAGCAGACCAGGACAAAATAACTATGGCTACACCTTC; CDR3 protein: CASRPGQNNYGYTF
D gene: -; V gene: TRBV5-1; clone size: many; J gene: TRBJ2-7; CDR3 DNA: TGCGCCAGCAGCTTGGCTAAGGGCTACGAGCAGTACTTC; CDR3 protein: CASSLAKGYEQYF
D gene: -; V gene: TRBV28; clone size: -; J gene: TRBJ2-7; CDR3 DNA: TGTGCCAGCAGTTTACCAAGCCGTTACGAGCAGTACTTC; CDR3 protein: CASSLPSRYEQYF
D gene: TRBD1; V gene: TRBV11-2; clone size: -; J gene: TRBJ1-1; CDR3 DNA: TGTGCCAGCAGCTTAGTCCTAACAGGGGCCACTGAAGCTTTCTTT; CDR3 protein: CASSLVLTGATEAFF
D gene: -; V gene: TRBV5-4; clone size: many; J gene: TRBJ1-2; CDR3 DNA: TGTGCCAGCACTTCGCCCCACTGGGACAAGATTTATGGCTACACCTTC; CDR3 protein: CASTSPHWDKIYGYTF
D gene: -; V gene: TRBV28; clone size: many; J gene: TRBJ1-5; CDR3 DNA: TGTGCCAGCACCCTATCCACCGGGTCCACCCCGCAGCCCCAGCATTTT; CDR3 protein: CASTLSTGSTPQPQHF
D gene: -; V gene: TRBV28; clone size: many; J gene: TRBJ1-1; CDR3 DNA: TGTGCCAGCAGTTTTTTCGGATTGGGTCAACGGGACGGACAGAACACTGAAGCTTTCTTT; CDR3 protein: CASSFFGLGQRDGQNTEAFF
D gene: -; V gene: TRBV11-1; clone size: many; J gene: TRBJ1-1; CDR3 DNA: TGTGCCAGCAGCTTAGTTGGACAGCAAAATGTCGCTGAAGCTTTCTTT; CDR3 protein: CASSLVGQQNVAEAFF
D gene: -; V gene: TRBV6-1; clone size: -; J gene: TRBJ1-2; CDR3 DNA: TGTGCCAGCAGTGAAGTGAGTGGTCCCACTAACTATGGCTACACCTTC; CDR3 protein: CASSEVSGPTNYGYTF
D gene: -; V gene: TRBV19; clone size: many; J gene: TRBJ2-7; CDR3 DNA: TGTGCCAGTAGTCCCCGCAACACGCCTTGGAACGAGCAGTACTTC; CDR3 protein: CASSPRNTPWNEQYF
D gene: TRBD1; V gene: TRBV7-3; clone size: -; J gene: TRBJ1-1; CDR3 DNA: TGTGCCAGCAGCCCGACAGGGCAAAGTACTGAAGCTTTCTTT; CDR3 protein: CASSPTGQSTEAFF
D gene: -; V gene: TRBV12-3/TRBV12-4; clone size: -; J gene: TRBJ1-2; CDR3 DNA: TGTGCCAGCAGTTTAGGGGCAGCGGGGGGCTACACCTTC; CDR3 protein: CASSLGAAGGYTF
D gene: -; V gene: TRBV5-1; clone size: many; J gene: TRBJ2-3; CDR3 DNA: TGCGCCAGCAGTCGGCAGCCCACAGATACGCAGTATTTT; CDR3 protein: CASSRQPTDTQYF
D gene: -; V gene: TRBV28; clone size: -; J gene: TRBJ1-1; CDR3 DNA: TGTGCCGGGGAGAACTCGGGGGGCACTGAAGCTTTCTTT; CDR3 protein: CAGENSGGTEAFF
D gene: TRBD1; V gene: TRBV6-1; clone size: -; J gene: TRBJ1-2; CDR3 DNA: TGTGCCAGCAACCAAAAGGGGGCTGACTATGGCTACACCTTC; CDR3 protein: CASNQKGADYGYTF
D gene: -; V gene: TRBV3-1; clone size: few; J gene: TRBJ2-5; CDR3 DNA: TGTGCCAGCAGCCAAGAGTTCGTCCTAGTTGGAGAGACCCAGTACTTC; CDR3 protein: CASSQEFVLVGETQYF
D gene: TRBD1; V gene: TRBV7-9; clone size: many; J gene: TRBJ2-7; CDR3 DNA: TGTGCCAGCAGCTTAGCCGGGACAGGGGGCGGCGAGCAGTACTTC; CDR3 protein: CASSLAGTGGGEQYF
D gene: -; V gene: TRBV10-3; clone size: once; J gene: TRBJ2-5; CDR3 DNA: TGTGCCATCAGTGAGTCGGGCAGAAAGATCGGGGAGACCCAGTACTTC; CDR3 protein: CAISESGRKIGETQYF
D gene: TRBD1; V gene: TRBV12-3/TRBV12-4; clone size: -; J gene: TRBJ2-7; CDR3 DNA: TGTGCCAGCAGTTTAGGTTGGACAGGGCGGGGAGACGAGCAGTACTTC; CDR3 protein: CASSLGWTGRGDEQYF
D gene: -; V gene: TRBV4-1; clone size: many; J gene: TRBJ2-5; CDR3 DNA: TGCGCCAGCAGCCAAGAGGGCTACACCCCAGAGACCCAGTACTTC; CDR3 protein: CASSQEGYTPETQYF
D gene: TRBD2; V gene: TRBV6-5; clone size: many; J gene: TRBJ2-7; CDR3 DNA: TGTGCCAGCAGTTACTGGGGGGGCTACGAGCAGTACTTC; CDR3 protein: CASSYWGGYEQYF
D gene: -; V gene: TRBV12-3/TRBV12-4; clone size: -; J gene: TRBJ1-5; CDR3 DNA: TGTGCCAGCAGTTTTGGGTGGGAGAATCAGCCCCAGCATTTT; CDR3 protein: CASSFGWENQPQHF